This is a list of T cell receptor beta chains from one sample in a study of T cell responses to AZD1222 COVID-19 vaccine. The assay was immunoSEQ multiplex PCR, and TCRdb's table has in-frame clones only and misses some. Here the sample spans more than 150,000 clones, more than 75% being singletons. The specimen comprised peripheral blood, sampled 28 days after the second AZD1222 dose. The origin of the receptors is an adult who received the AZD1222 COVID-19 vaccine. Both conserved end residues are part of each CDR3. Fields, in order: J gene, clone size, V gene, D gene, CDR3 DNA, CDR3 protein. The D gene is left open where the match is weak. Size tells how often a clone was seen (once, few, many) or the class of an expanded clone, and some rows leave it out.

j_gene: TRBJ2-7
abundance: .
v_gene: TRBV14
d_gene: .
CDR3nt: TGTGCCAGCCTCAACGAGCAGTACTTC
CDR3aa: CASLNEQYF

j_gene: TRBJ1-1
abundance: .
v_gene: TRBV6-5
d_gene: .
CDR3nt: TGTGCCAGCAGCAGGGTTTACGACACTGAAGCTTTCTTT
CDR3aa: CASSRVYDTEAFF

j_gene: TRBJ1-6
abundance: .
v_gene: TRBV7-9
d_gene: TRBD1
CDR3nt: TGTGCCTGGGGTGGCATAAAGAAGAGAGAGGGGGCGGTTAATTCACCCCTCCACTTT
CDR3aa: CAWGGIKKREGAVNSPLHF

j_gene: TRBJ1-5
abundance: .
v_gene: TRBV6-6
d_gene: TRBD1
CDR3nt: TGTGCCAGCAATAGGGGACAGGGGCCCAATCAGCCCCAGCATTTT
CDR3aa: CASNRGQGPNQPQHF

j_gene: TRBJ1-1
abundance: .
v_gene: TRBV28
d_gene: TRBD1
CDR3nt: TGTGCCAGCAGTACGACAGGGTCGAACACTGAAGCTTTCTTT
CDR3aa: CASSTTGSNTEAFF

j_gene: TRBJ2-3
abundance: .
v_gene: TRBV6-4
d_gene: .
CDR3nt: TGTGCCAGCAGTGACTCTACCCCCCCGGGCCAGGATACGCAGTATTTT
CDR3aa: CASSDSTPPGQDTQYF

j_gene: TRBJ2-2
abundance: .
v_gene: TRBV7-3
d_gene: TRBD2
CDR3nt: TGTGCCAGCCGGGTGGGGGCTAGCGGGTCCACCGGGGAGCTGTTTTTT
CDR3aa: CASRVGASGSTGELFF

j_gene: TRBJ1-4
abundance: .
v_gene: TRBV7-9
d_gene: .
CDR3nt: TGTGCCAGCAGCACACGGGGGGCGGGCGAAAAACTGTTTTTT
CDR3aa: CASSTRGAGEKLFF

j_gene: TRBJ2-7
abundance: .
v_gene: TRBV28
d_gene: TRBD1
CDR3nt: TGTGCCAGCAGATCACCGGGACAGGGGGACTACGAGCAGTACTTC
CDR3aa: CASRSPGQGDYEQYF

j_gene: TRBJ2-1
abundance: .
v_gene: TRBV2
d_gene: TRBD2
CDR3nt: TGTGCCAGCAGTCAACTAGCGCCTCTGGGTGGAAATGAGCAGTTCTTC
CDR3aa: CASSQLAPLGGNEQFF

j_gene: TRBJ1-2
abundance: once
v_gene: TRBV6-1
d_gene: .
CDR3nt: TGTGCCAGCAGTGAAGGTCCGGGGACCTATGGCTACACCTTC
CDR3aa: CASSEGPGTYGYTF

j_gene: TRBJ1-1
abundance: .
v_gene: TRBV28
d_gene: TRBD1
CDR3nt: TGTGCCAGCAGTTCCGCCGGGACAGGGACTAACACTGAAGCTTTCTTT
CDR3aa: CASSSAGTGTNTEAFF

j_gene: TRBJ2-3
abundance: .
v_gene: TRBV5-4
d_gene: TRBD2
CDR3nt: TGTGCCAGCAGCTTGGGGGGGACTAGCGCAGATACGCAGTATTTT
CDR3aa: CASSLGGTSADTQYF

j_gene: TRBJ1-1
abundance: .
v_gene: TRBV30
d_gene: .
CDR3nt: TGTGCCTGGAGTAAGGGGCGCCGGATGAACACTGAAGCTTTCTTT
CDR3aa: CAWSKGRRMNTEAFF

j_gene: TRBJ1-4
abundance: .
v_gene: TRBV7-9
d_gene: TRBD1
CDR3nt: TGTGCCAGCAGCCCGGGACAGGCGGAGGGAGGACTGTTTTTT
CDR3aa: CASSPGQAEGGLFF

j_gene: TRBJ2-1
abundance: .
v_gene: TRBV9
d_gene: .
CDR3nt: TGTGCCAGCAGCGTAGGTCGGGGATCGTACAATGAGCAGTTCTTC
CDR3aa: CASSVGRGSYNEQFF

j_gene: TRBJ2-1
abundance: .
v_gene: TRBV6-4
d_gene: .
CDR3nt: TGTGCCAGCAGAGCGACAGGCCACAATGAGCAGTTCTTC
CDR3aa: CASRATGHNEQFF

j_gene: TRBJ1-1
abundance: .
v_gene: TRBV2
d_gene: TRBD1
CDR3nt: TGTGCCAGCAGTGGAGACAGGGGAGATGGTGAAGCTTTCTTT
CDR3aa: CASSGDRGDGEAFF

j_gene: TRBJ2-2
abundance: .
v_gene: TRBV4-1
d_gene: TRBD2
CDR3nt: TGCGCCAGCCGGGACCCGGGGGGCGGGGAGCTGTTTTTT
CDR3aa: CASRDPGGGELFF

j_gene: TRBJ2-7
abundance: .
v_gene: TRBV29-1
d_gene: .
CDR3nt: TGCAGCGTTGAAGGTCCGGGGGCGAAGGGCGAGCAGTACTTC
CDR3aa: CSVEGPGAKGEQYF

j_gene: TRBJ2-3
abundance: .
v_gene: TRBV5-5
d_gene: TRBD1
CDR3nt: TGTGCCAGCAGCTCACAGGGGGGCACAGATACGCAGTATTTT
CDR3aa: CASSSQGGTDTQYF

j_gene: TRBJ2-5
abundance: .
v_gene: TRBV5-5
d_gene: .
CDR3nt: TGTGCCAGCAGCATCGATTGGGGGACCCAGTACTTC
CDR3aa: CASSIDWGTQYF

j_gene: TRBJ1-5
abundance: .
v_gene: TRBV28
d_gene: TRBD1
CDR3nt: TGTGCCAGCAGTCCGGGACAGAGAAGTTATAGCAATCAGCCCCAGCATTTT
CDR3aa: CASSPGQRSYSNQPQHF

j_gene: TRBJ1-3
abundance: .
v_gene: TRBV7-2
d_gene: TRBD1
CDR3nt: TGTGCCAGCAGCTTCCCGACAGGGGGCAACACCATATATTTT
CDR3aa: CASSFPTGGNTIYF

j_gene: TRBJ2-1
abundance: once
v_gene: TRBV7-2
d_gene: .
CDR3nt: TGTGCCAGCAGCTCCGGTTATGAGCAGTTCTTC
CDR3aa: CASSSGYEQFF

j_gene: TRBJ2-1
abundance: .
v_gene: TRBV7-3
d_gene: TRBD1
CDR3nt: TGTGCCAGCAGCTTACAGGGGGCGGGAAATGAGCAGTTCTTC
CDR3aa: CASSLQGAGNEQFF

j_gene: TRBJ2-6
abundance: .
v_gene: TRBV5-1
d_gene: TRBD1
CDR3nt: TGCGCCAGCAGCTTGGGGACAGGGGGCGCTGGGGCCAACGTCCTGACTTTC
CDR3aa: CASSLGTGGAGANVLTF

j_gene: TRBJ2-7
abundance: few
v_gene: TRBV28
d_gene: .
CDR3nt: TGTGCCAGCACCCAGGGGGGGTCCTACGAGCAGTACTTC
CDR3aa: CASTQGGSYEQYF

j_gene: TRBJ1-2
abundance: .
v_gene: TRBV14
d_gene: TRBD1
CDR3nt: TGTGCCAGCAGCCCCCTGACAGGGGGACCCTGGGGCTACACCTTC
CDR3aa: CASSPLTGGPWGYTF

j_gene: TRBJ2-6
abundance: .
v_gene: TRBV7-9
d_gene: .
CDR3nt: TGTGCCAGCAGCCTCCCTAGCGCCACTAGCTCTGGGGCCAACGTCCTGACTTTC
CDR3aa: CASSLPSATSSGANVLTF

j_gene: TRBJ2-1
abundance: .
v_gene: TRBV7-2
d_gene: .
CDR3nt: TGTGCCAGCAGCTTACAGGGAACAAATGAGCAGTTCTTC
CDR3aa: CASSLQGTNEQFF

j_gene: TRBJ1-1
abundance: .
v_gene: TRBV4-1
d_gene: TRBD1
CDR3nt: TGCGCCAGCAGCCCGGGACAGGGGCAGAACACTGAAGCTTTCTTT
CDR3aa: CASSPGQGQNTEAFF

j_gene: TRBJ2-5
abundance: .
v_gene: TRBV28
d_gene: TRBD1
CDR3nt: TGTGCCAGCAGTTTATTAGACAGGGTAGGGTCGGAGACCCAGTACTTC
CDR3aa: CASSLLDRVGSETQYF

j_gene: TRBJ2-2
abundance: .
v_gene: TRBV9
d_gene: .
CDR3nt: TGTGCCAGCAGCGTTCAAGGAGGCAGCCTGAACACCGGGGAGCTGTTTTTT
CDR3aa: CASSVQGGSLNTGELFF

j_gene: TRBJ1-1
abundance: .
v_gene: TRBV6-6
d_gene: TRBD1
CDR3nt: TGTGCCAGCAGTCTCATATCAGGGGGCAGCGCCATGAACACTGAAGCTTTCTTT
CDR3aa: CASSLISGGSAMNTEAFF

j_gene: TRBJ2-5
abundance: .
v_gene: TRBV11-3
d_gene: .
CDR3nt: TGTGCCAGCAGCCCGGGTGGGGCAGGAAAAATTCAAGAGACCCAGTACTTC
CDR3aa: CASSPGGAGKIQETQYF

j_gene: TRBJ2-1
abundance: .
v_gene: TRBV14
d_gene: .
CDR3nt: TGTGCCAGCAGCAAGACAGGATACAATGAGCAGTTCTTC
CDR3aa: CASSKTGYNEQFF

j_gene: TRBJ2-3
abundance: .
v_gene: TRBV3-1/TRBV3-2
d_gene: .
CDR3nt: TGTGCCAGCAGCCAAGATAGGCGGTTAGCGGAAGGGGGCACAGATACGCAGTATTTT
CDR3aa: CASSQDRRLAEGGTDTQYF

j_gene: TRBJ1-2
abundance: few
v_gene: TRBV28
d_gene: .
CDR3nt: TGTGTCGCCGCCACTTCGGACTATGGCTACACCTTC
CDR3aa: CVAATSDYGYTF

j_gene: TRBJ2-3
abundance: .
v_gene: TRBV19
d_gene: .
CDR3nt: TGTGCCAGTAGTATCCAAGGGGTCCGCACAGATACGCAGTATTTT
CDR3aa: CASSIQGVRTDTQYF

j_gene: TRBJ1-6
abundance: .
v_gene: TRBV19
d_gene: TRBD1
CDR3nt: TGTGCCAGTAGTACCGGACAGGCTTCTAATTCACCCCTCCACTTT
CDR3aa: CASSTGQASNSPLHF

j_gene: TRBJ2-1
abundance: .
v_gene: TRBV30
d_gene: TRBD1
CDR3nt: TGTGCCTGGACAGGGGGCAAGATAGGTAGTGAGCAGTTCTTC
CDR3aa: CAWTGGKIGSEQFF

j_gene: TRBJ2-7
abundance: .
v_gene: TRBV9
d_gene: TRBD2
CDR3nt: TGTGCCAGCAGCGCAGGGACTAGCCCATCGAGCTCCTACGAGCAGTACTTC
CDR3aa: CASSAGTSPSSSYEQYF

j_gene: TRBJ2-7
abundance: .
v_gene: TRBV7-2
d_gene: .
CDR3nt: TGTGCCAGCAGTTTACAGGGAGGTTCCTACGAGCAGTACTTC
CDR3aa: CASSLQGGSYEQYF

j_gene: TRBJ2-3
abundance: .
v_gene: TRBV6-2/TRBV6-3
d_gene: .
CDR3nt: TGTGCCAGCAGCCGGGACGCCAGCACAGATACGCAGTATTTT
CDR3aa: CASSRDASTDTQYF

j_gene: TRBJ2-1
abundance: .
v_gene: TRBV9
d_gene: TRBD2
CDR3nt: TGTGCCAGCAGCGTAGTGAAGCGGGGGGCCTACAATGAGCAGTTCTTC
CDR3aa: CASSVVKRGAYNEQFF

j_gene: TRBJ2-3
abundance: .
v_gene: TRBV11-2
d_gene: .
CDR3nt: TGTGCCAGCAGCTTAGCCCCCCCGGCTACGCAGTATTTT
CDR3aa: CASSLAPPATQYF

j_gene: TRBJ2-1
abundance: .
v_gene: TRBV6-2/TRBV6-3
d_gene: TRBD1
CDR3nt: TGTGCCAGCAGTTACGAGGGACAGGGGAACAATGAGCAGTTCTTC
CDR3aa: CASSYEGQGNNEQFF

j_gene: TRBJ1-5
abundance: .
v_gene: TRBV6-5
d_gene: .
CDR3nt: TGTGCCAGCAGTTACTCGGGTGGGCCAAATCAGCCCCAGCATTTT
CDR3aa: CASSYSGGPNQPQHF

j_gene: TRBJ2-3
abundance: .
v_gene: TRBV28
d_gene: TRBD2
CDR3nt: TGTGCCAGCGCATCTTTGCTAGCGGGAGAAATGACAGATACGCAGTATTTT
CDR3aa: CASASLLAGEMTDTQYF

j_gene: TRBJ1-5
abundance: .
v_gene: TRBV24-1
d_gene: .
CDR3nt: TGTGCCACCAGTGCTCCCGGTCTAAATAGCAATCAGCCCCAGCATTTT
CDR3aa: CATSAPGLNSNQPQHF

j_gene: TRBJ1-4
abundance: once
v_gene: TRBV7-9
d_gene: .
CDR3nt: TGTGCCAGCAGCTTAGGATCGACCGGGCTTAATGAAAAACTGTTTTTT
CDR3aa: CASSLGSTGLNEKLFF

j_gene: TRBJ2-3
abundance: .
v_gene: TRBV5-3
d_gene: .
CDR3nt: TGTGCCAGAAGCATACTGCGAGATACGCAGTATTTT
CDR3aa: CARSILRDTQYF

j_gene: TRBJ2-6
abundance: .
v_gene: TRBV29-1
d_gene: .
CDR3nt: TGCAGCGTCCCTAGGGGGGCTGGGGCCAACGTCCTGACTTTC
CDR3aa: CSVPRGAGANVLTF